Here is one T cell receptor beta chain with its context. CDR3 size: 14 residues. V was clipped by 0 bases and J by 0 bases, with 6 bases between them. Germline CDR1 and CDR2: SGHRS and YFSETQ. This entry comes from a study of patients and donors after allogeneic stem cell transplantation. TCRdb called the RT-PCR reads again in MiXCR, with one record for every CDR3 protein. The profile shows fewer than 15,000 distinct CDR3 sequences, under 30% of them singletons. The V gene is TRBV5-1, the J gene TRBJ1-1, with D unresolved. The receptor comes from a human donor who was either an allogeneic HSCT recipient or a stem cell or donor lymphocyte infusion donor (not recorded which). It is not recorded whose cells these are; they may come from a transplant donor. The sample was blood, either unsorted or a sorted T cell fraction (not recorded which). The CDR3 DNA follows: TGCGCCAGCAGCTTGGCCGGGATGAACACTGAAGCTTTCTTT. Its translation is CASSLAGMNTEAFF.